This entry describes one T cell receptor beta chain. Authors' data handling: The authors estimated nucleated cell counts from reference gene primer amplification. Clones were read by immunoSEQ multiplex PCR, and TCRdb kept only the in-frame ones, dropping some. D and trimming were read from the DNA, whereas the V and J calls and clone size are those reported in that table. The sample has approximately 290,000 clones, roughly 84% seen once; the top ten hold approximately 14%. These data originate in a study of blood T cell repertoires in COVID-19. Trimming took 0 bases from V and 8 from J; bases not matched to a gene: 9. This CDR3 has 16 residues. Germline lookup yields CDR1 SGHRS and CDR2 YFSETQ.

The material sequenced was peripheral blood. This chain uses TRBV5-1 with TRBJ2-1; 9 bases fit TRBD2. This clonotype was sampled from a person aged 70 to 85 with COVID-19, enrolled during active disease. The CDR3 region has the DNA TGCGCCAGCAGCTTGGTTGCGGGAGGGGACGTCGATGAGCAGTTCTTC. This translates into CASSLVAGGDVDEQFF.